This TCR beta chain was obtained from a study of T cells after yellow fever vaccination. Across the whole study: Preparation used SMART-Seq v4 Ultra Low Input for the low-cell-number fractions.

Study outcomes and limitations: Weaker overall, the secondary response nonetheless peaked faster (day 5 versus 15).

This CDR3 comprises 12 residues. The V and J ends lost 0 bases and 7 bases respectively, with 4 bases between them. Germline CDR1 reads LGHDT; CDR2 reads YNNKEL (reference sequence). Concerning this clonotype itself: Its target is not known.

A 5'RACE template-switching step, the method used to make TCR cDNA, added a universal primer site and UMIs. In TCRdb, the 5' RACE reads were re-called with MiXCR into one record per CDR3 protein. The table records 300,000 to 400,000 distinct CDR3 sequences, 7% to 9% of them present only once. The TCR comes from a man aged 18 to 30 who received the YFV17D yellow fever vaccine. Sequenced here: PBMCs, sampled roughly 46 days after the first yellow fever vaccination. The V call is TRBV3-1, the J call TRBJ1-3; D not resolved. CDR3: CASSQEENTIYF. CDR3 bases: TGTGCCAGCAGCCAAGAGGAGAACACCATATATTTT.